The 21 T cell receptor beta chains listed next were all sequenced from one sample in a study of T cell responses to AZD1222 COVID-19 vaccine. Here immunoSEQ multiplex PCR was the method, and the copy in TCRdb shows in-frame clones only, minus some. The sample yields about 150,000 clones, approximately 90% seen once. The material sequenced was peripheral blood, taken on day 0 of AZD1222 vaccination. The receptors shown here come from an adult in good health.

This chain connects TRBV19 to TRBJ1-1; possibly TRBD1 for D (5 bases). This CDR3 is 13 amino acids long. The V and J ends lost 5 bases and 4 bases respectively, with 11 bases between them. The V gene's germline CDR1 is LNHDA and CDR2 SQIVND (reference sequence). The CDR3 reads CASSVQVLTEAFF. The CDR3 DNA sequence: TGTGCCAGTAGTGTACAGGTGCTCACTGAAGCTTTCTTT.

The chain couples TRBV4-1 to TRBJ2-5, with D possibly being TRBD1 or TRBD2 (5 bases each). Germline V gives CDR1 MGHRA, CDR2 YSYEKL. V was clipped by 5 bases and J by 5 bases, with 18 bases between them. The CDR3 runs 15 residues. CDR3 nucleotide sequence: TGCGCCAGCAGCAGTCCGGGGACCGGGGCCGAGACCCAGTACTTC. It encodes CASSSPGTGAETQYF.

V is TRBV27 and J is TRBJ2-1; D not certain. CDR3 size: 16 residues. Germline lookup yields CDR1 MNHEY and CDR2 SMNVEV (reference sequence). V dropped 2 bases and J dropped 0 bases, with 11 bases sitting between them. Here the CDR3 DNA reads TGTGCCAGCAGTTTAGGGATAGCCAACTCCTACAATGAGCAGTTCTTC. Translation gives CASSLGIANSYNEQFF.

The chain links TRBV5-1 to TRBJ2-1, with 7 bases fitting TRBD2. CDR3 length: 13 residues. Germline trimming cut 3 bases from V and 15 bases from J; bases unmatched to any gene: 12. From germline, CDR1 is SGHRS and CDR2 YFSETQ. CDR3 bases: TGCGCCAGCAGCTCCTTGTCCGGGGAGGGGCGGTTCTTC. Translating it yields CASSSLSGEGRFF.

In this sample, this clone turned up once. The DNA for the CDR3 is TGTGCCAGCAGCCAAGATCTTCGGGACACGAGTGGCTACACCTTC. This codes for CASSQDLRDTSGYTF. The chain employs TRBV14 and TRBJ1-2; a weak D match, TRBD1 (6 bases). CDR3 size: 15 residues. Deletions cut 0 bases from V and 7 bases from J, with 15 bases between. Germline V gene lookup returns CDR1 SGHDN and CDR2 FVKESK. Using reference TRBV14 and TRBJ1-2 for the parts outside the CDR3, the full variable domain is EAGVTQFPSHSVIEKGQTVTLRCDPISGHDNLYWYRRVMGKEIKFLLHFVKESKQDESGMPNNRFLAERTGGTYSTLKVQPAELEDSGVYFCASSQDLRDTSGYTFGSGTRLTVV.

The chain links TRBV6-5 to TRBJ2-2, with a tentative D call TRBD1 (6 bases). In germline, CDR1 is MNHEY, CDR2 SVGAGI. The CDR3 is made up of 12 amino acids. V lost 6 bases to trimming and J lost 7 bases, with 9 bases between them. The CDR3 DNA reads as TGTGCCAGCAGGAACAGGGTCGGGGAGCTGTTTTTT. Translating gives CASRNRVGELFF.

This clone was observed once. The V call is TRBV7-3, the J call TRBJ2-1; the D gene could be TRBD1 or TRBD2 (5 bases each). V lost 4 bases to trimming and J lost 8 bases, with 18 bases between them. CDR1 SGHTA and CDR2 FQGTGA come from the germline V gene. The CDR3 runs 15 residues. In DNA form, the CDR3 reads TGTGCCAGCAGCTCCCGGGCCGGGGCATTGGATGAGCAGTTCTTC. This codes for CASSSRAGALDEQFF.

V and J are TRBV9 and TRBJ1-5; maybe TRBD1 (6 bases). V was cut by 4 bases and J by 1 base, with 9 bases left in between. The CDR3 covers 14 residues. CDR1 is SGDLS and CDR2 is YYNGEE in the germline V gene. CDR3 DNA sequence: TGTGCCAGCAGCCCTCAGGGGAGCAATCAGCCCCAGCATTTT. This gives the protein CASSPQGSNQPQHF.

The chain's CDR3 is CASRTHGGSEAFF. In DNA form, the CDR3 reads TGTGCCAGTAGAACCCACGGGGGCAGTGAAGCTTTCTTT. The genes are TRBV19 and TRBJ1-1; a possible D gene is TRBD1 (6 bases). CDR1 and CDR2 (germline): LNHDA, SQIVND (reference sequence). V dropped 6 bases and J dropped 7 bases, with 15 bases sitting between them. The CDR3 is 13 residues long.

This clone was recorded a few times. The CDR3 coding sequence is TGTGCCAGTAGTATCGATTTGGCTAGCGGAACCTACAATGAGCAGTTCTTC. The encoded protein is CASSIDLASGTYNEQFF. The chain recombines TRBV19 with TRBJ2-1; 7 bases line up with TRBD2. The V gene end was trimmed by 3 bases and the J gene end by 2 bases; junction bases not matched to a gene: 10. The CDR3 contains 17 residues. Looked up from germline, CDR1 is LNHDA and CDR2 is SQIVND (reference sequence).

The chain combines TRBV19 with TRBJ2-3; 9 nucleotides match TRBD1. CDR1 LNHDA and CDR2 SQIVND come from the germline V gene (reference sequence). Unmatched junction bases numbered 9, after V lost 6 bases and J lost 2 bases. The CDR3 is made up of 16 amino acids. The CDR3, as DNA: TGTGCCAGTAGAAATAAGGGACAGGGATCCACAGATACGCAGTATTTT. The encoded protein is CASRNKGQGSTDTQYF. Variable domain in full (rest from reference TRBV19 and TRBJ2-3): DGGITQSPKYLFRKEGQNVTLSCEQNLNHDAMYWYRQDPGQGLRLIYYSQIVNDFQKGDIAEGYSVSREKKESFPLTVTSAQKNPTAFYLCASRNKGQGSTDTQYFGPGTRLTVL.

This clone occurred once. This rearrangement joins TRBV6-5 to TRBJ1-1; D uncertain. Trimming shortened V by 4 bases and J by 0 bases, and 9 bases separated the two germline ends. The CDR3 sequence is 14 residues long. Germline V CDR1 and CDR2: MNHEY, SVGAGI. CDR3 sequence: CASSSAGMNTEAFF. As DNA, the CDR3 is TGTGCCAGCAGTTCCGCGGGGATGAACACTGAAGCTTTCTTT.

As regards this clone: The same CDR3 is also encoded by other DNA sequences in this sample. The J gene is TRBJ2-7, the V gene TRBV9; 8 nucleotides line up with TRBD1. The germline gives CDR1 SGDLS, CDR2 YYNGEE. The CDR3 runs to 14 residues. The V gene end was trimmed by 0 bases and the J gene end by 4 bases; junction bases not matched to a gene: 3. DNA for the CDR3: TGTGCCAGCAGCGTAGCCACAGGGGGGTACGAGCAGTACTTC. It specifies CASSVATGGYEQYF.

This chain joins TRBV11-3 and TRBJ2-6, with TRBD1 matching over 12 bases. CDR3 length: 17 residues. Germline CDR1 and CDR2: SGHNT and YENEEA. With 5 bases clipped from V and 1 base from J, the junction kept 3 bases outside the gene matches. The CDR3 here is CASSPGQGASGANVLTF. The CDR3 region has the DNA TGTGCCAGCAGCCCGGGACAGGGGGCTTCTGGGGCCAACGTCCTGACTTTC.

The CDR3 here is CASGDTYNSPLHF. In nucleotides, the CDR3 is TGTGCCAGCGGGGACACCTATAATTCACCCCTCCACTTT. This chain links TRBV6-5 with TRBJ1-6, with D perhaps TRBD1 (6 bases). Between the trimmed V and J ends, which lost 8 bases and 2 bases, there was a span of 7 bases. Germline V gives CDR1 MNHEY, CDR2 SVGAGI. The CDR3 is 13 amino acids.

This sequence joins TRBV6-6 and TRBJ2-3; 7 nucleotides line up with TRBD1. Germline V gene data show CDR1 as MNHNY and CDR2 as SVGAGI (reference sequence). The CDR3 spans 15 residues. The V and J ends lost 0 bases and 0 bases, in that order; junction bases with no gene match: 0. The chain's CDR3 is CASSYSGQSTDTQYF. The CDR3 DNA is TGTGCCAGCAGTTACTCGGGACAGAGCACAGATACGCAGTATTTT.

The genes are TRBV10-1 and TRBJ2-5; tentative D call: TRBD2 (6 bases). This CDR3 comprises 18 residues. CDR1 and CDR2 (germline): WNHNN, SYGVQD (reference sequence). This CDR3 is CATVRTGASDVTKETQYF. In nucleotides, the CDR3 is TGCGCTACAGTGAGGACTGGCGCTAGCGACGTGACAAAGGAGACCCAGTACTTC.

This clone was counted a single time. The V and J genes are TRBV7-9 and TRBJ2-7; D gene uncertain. This CDR3 is 14 amino acids long. Between the trimmed V and J ends, which lost 1 base and 5 bases, there was a span of 12 bases. The germline V gene encodes CDR1 SEHNR and CDR2 FQNEAQ (reference sequence). The CDR3: CASSLGSGGHEQYF. In nucleotides, the CDR3 is TGTGCCAGCAGCTTAGGGTCCGGTGGGCACGAGCAGTACTTC.

The V call is TRBV5-1, the J call TRBJ2-7; a weak D match, TRBD2 (5 bases). Germline V gives CDR1 SGHRS, CDR2 YFSETQ. This CDR3 contains 14 residues. The ends were cut back, 0 bases at V and 3 bases at J, with 10 bases in the middle. The CDR3 region is CASSLGLGLYEQYF. CDR3 sequence (DNA): TGCGCCAGCAGCTTGGGCCTCGGACTCTACGAGCAGTACTTC.

This rearrangement joins TRBV12-3 or TRBV12-4 to TRBJ2-7, with TRBD1 as a possible D gene (6 bases). Trimming pared 6 bases from V and 5 bases from J, leaving 11 bases between. The CDR3 length is 12 residues. The CDR3 loop is CASRKQGNEQYF. The CDR3 DNA is TGTGCCAGCAGAAAACAGGGAAACGAGCAGTACTTC.

This sequence joins TRBV5-1 and TRBJ1-6, with D tentatively TRBD1 (5 bases). CDR1 SGHRS and CDR2 YFSETQ come from the germline V gene. Trimming took 4 bases from V and 10 from J, leaving 21 bases between them. This CDR3 spans 16 amino acids. In DNA, the CDR3 is TGCGCCAGCAGCCCTGCGGGGTGGAGGGGCTCCTCACCCCTCCACTTT. Translating gives CASSPAGWRGSSPLHF.